The 16 T cell receptor beta chains given below trace back to one sample, sequenced in a study of blood T cell repertoires in COVID-19 (dated by TCRdb to 2020 to 2021). Library construction relied on the immunoSEQ multiplex PCR assay. TCRdb holds this immuneACCESS table with in-frame rearrangements only. Some clones are missing; in checked studies, unresolved V genes explain under half, and the rest has no known cause. The sample table shows about 140,000 clones, and more than 75% are seen once. Clones ranked in the top ten supply about 4% of the sample. Input material: peripheral blood. These TCRs come from a woman over 75 with acute or convalescent COVID-19.

This chain connects TRBV21-1 to TRBJ1-6. TRBV21-1 is classified as a pseudogene. This CDR3 is 17 amino acids long. The CDR3 protein is CASSKGGRVSYNSPLHF. CDR3 DNA: TGTGCCAGCAGCAAGGGGGGGAGGGTTTCCTATAATTCACCCCTCCACTTT.

The sample holds one count of this clone. This chain joins TRBV5-1 and TRBJ1-2, with 12 positions matching TRBD1. The CDR3 totals 14 residues. V lost 5 bases, J lost 4 bases, and 3 bases stayed unmatched. Germline-derived CDR1 and CDR2 are SGHRS and YFSETQ. The CDR3 sequence is CASSRDRGLYGYTF. In DNA, the CDR3 is TGCGCCAGCAGTCGGGACAGGGGGCTCTATGGCTACACCTTC.

V gene TRBV19 combines with J gene TRBJ2-3; D possibly corresponds to TRBD2 (5 bases). The V gene lost 3 bases and the J gene lost 5 bases, with 6 bases spanning the gap. The length of the CDR3 is 12 residues. Germline V gives CDR1 LNHDA, CDR2 SQIVND (reference sequence). CDR3 nucleotides: TGTGCCAGTAGTATGGCGGGAGATACGCAGTATTTT. Protein: CASSMAGDTQYF.

This clone has just one count. This chain joins TRBV25-1 and TRBJ1-1; D possibly corresponds to TRBD1 (6 bases). Germline V gives CDR1 MGHDK, CDR2 SYGVNS. The V gene lost 1 base and the J gene lost 5 bases, with 14 bases spanning the gap. The CDR3 spans 15 residues. The CDR3: CASSEWGRGGTEAFF. Written as DNA, the CDR3 is TGTGCCAGCAGTGAATGGGGCAGGGGTGGGACTGAAGCTTTCTTT.

The gene calls are TRBV27 and TRBJ1-3, with 7 bases matching TRBD1. The junction had 11 bases not matched to a gene; V was cut back by 5 bases and J by 4 bases. The germline V gene encodes CDR1 MNHEY and CDR2 SMNVEV (reference sequence). This CDR3 contains 16 residues. The DNA of the CDR3 is TGTGCCAGCAGTCCGTGGGGACAGACGGCCGGAAACACCATATATTTT. This sequence encodes CASSPWGQTAGNTIYF.

The V call is TRBV19, the J call TRBJ1-3; D remains ambiguous. The germline V gene encodes CDR1 LNHDA and CDR2 SQIVND (reference sequence). This CDR3 is built from 14 residues. V shed 2 bases and J shed 0 bases, with 5 bases lying between them. CDR3 nucleotides: TGTGCCAGTAGTATATTGAGCTCTGGAAACACCATATATTTT. Protein product: CASSILSSGNTIYF.

The chain employs TRBV18 and TRBJ2-3, with D hard to call. This CDR3 is 13 amino acids long. V lost 3 bases and J lost 1, with 5 bases in between. Germline V gene sequence: CDR1 KGHSH, CDR2 LQKENI. The CDR3: CASSPERTDTQYF. The CDR3 nucleotides read TGTGCCAGCTCACCCGAGCGCACAGATACGCAGTATTTT.

This rearrangement joins TRBV18 to TRBJ2-3; TRBD2 agrees at 7 bases. The CDR3 contains 14 residues. Trimming at V came to 3 bases and at J to 0 bases, leaving 0 bases not matched to a gene. CDR1 and CDR2 (germline): KGHSH, LQKENI. The CDR3 nucleotides read TGTGCCAGCTCACCTAGCGGGAGCACAGATACGCAGTATTTT. Encoded protein: CASSPSGSTDTQYF. The entire variable domain, with the rest obtained from reference TRBV18 and TRBJ2-3, is as follows: NAGVMQNPRHLVRRRGQEARLRCSPMKGHSHVYWYRQLPEEGLKFMVYLQKENIIDESGMPKERFSAEFPKEGPSILRIQQVVRGDSAAYFCASSPSGSTDTQYFGPGTRLTVL.

J is TRBJ2-7 and V is TRBV29-1; D may be TRBD2 (6 bases). V was shortened by 4 bases and J by 6 bases, with 16 bases between the two germline ends. CDR1 and CDR2 from the germline V gene are SQVTM and ANQGSEA. The CDR3 is made up of 13 amino acids. The CDR3 DNA is TGCAGCGTTGCCGAGGGACTCGGCTCCGAGCAGTACTTC. Translation: CSVAEGLGSEQYF.

This clone was seen a handful of times. The chain carries TRBV4-1 and TRBJ2-7; 13 bases fit TRBD2. Trimming at V came to 2 bases and at J to 9 bases, leaving 13 bases not matched to a gene. Germline lookup yields CDR1 MGHRA and CDR2 YSYEKL. CDR3 length: 17 amino acids. The CDR3 coding sequence is TGCGCCAGCAGCCAATACCCCGGACTAGCGGGAGTCTCAGGGCAGTACTTC. Protein sequence: CASSQYPGLAGVSGQYF.

The J gene is TRBJ1-6, the V gene TRBV18; 9 nucleotides match TRBD1. Trimming cost V 3 bases and J 9 bases; bases outside gene matches: 15. The germline V gene encodes CDR1 KGHSH and CDR2 LQKENI. The CDR3 contains 18 residues. The DNA of the CDR3 is TGTGCCAGCTCACCTCTTCAGTCTAGGACAGGGGTTTCTTCACCCCTCCACTTT. Amino acids: CASSPLQSRTGVSSPLHF.

The genes are TRBV2 and TRBJ1-5; perhaps TRBD1 as D (6 bases). From germline, CDR1 is SNHLY and CDR2 FYNNEI. This CDR3 contains 15 residues. V lost 6 bases and J 1 base, leaving 13 bases between the germline ends. CDR3 nucleotide sequence: TGTGCCAGCAGCCTAAACAGGGTGAGCAATCAGCCCCAGCATTTT. Translated, it gives CASSLNRVSNQPQHF.

This clone was recorded a few times. V gene TRBV7-2 combines with J gene TRBJ1-2; D might be TRBD1 (5 bases). The V end was cut by 3 bases, the J end by 5 bases, with 13 bases between. CDR3 length: 14 amino acids. Germline CDR1 SGHTA, CDR2 FQGNSA. The CDR3 sequence: CASSFLGGMYGYTF. In nucleotides, the CDR3 is TGTGCCAGCAGCTTTCTCGGGGGAATGTATGGCTACACCTTC.

This chain uses TRBV7-6 with TRBJ2-7, with a possible D match to TRBD2 (5 bases). The V gene's germline CDR1 is SGHVS and CDR2 FNYEAQ. The CDR3 sequence is 15 residues long. Trimming left V 3 bases short and J 1 base short, with 13 bases between. In DNA, the CDR3 is TGTGCCAGCAGCTTTAACTACGGGGTATCCTACGAGCAGTACTTC. Protein product: CASSFNYGVSYEQYF.

The genes are TRBV4-2 and TRBJ2-1; 14 bases map to TRBD2. Per the germline V gene, CDR1 is LGHNA and CDR2 is YNFKEQ. J lost 9 bases, V lost 4 bases, and 8 bases had no gene match. This CDR3 spans 16 amino acids. CDR3 amino acids: CASSLQTSGRAGEQFF. The CDR3 DNA follows: TGTGCCAGCAGCCTGCAGACTAGCGGGAGGGCCGGTGAGCAGTTCTTC.

The V call is TRBV30, the J call TRBJ1-3; D gene ambiguous. The germline V and J ends were trimmed by 0 bases and 4 bases, with 4 bases remaining between them. Germline CDR1 reads GTSNPN; CDR2 reads SVGIG (reference sequence). The CDR3 runs 12 residues. The CDR3 DNA reads TGTGCCTGGAGTGTCAGGGGAAACACCATATATTTT. It specifies CAWSVRGNTIYF.